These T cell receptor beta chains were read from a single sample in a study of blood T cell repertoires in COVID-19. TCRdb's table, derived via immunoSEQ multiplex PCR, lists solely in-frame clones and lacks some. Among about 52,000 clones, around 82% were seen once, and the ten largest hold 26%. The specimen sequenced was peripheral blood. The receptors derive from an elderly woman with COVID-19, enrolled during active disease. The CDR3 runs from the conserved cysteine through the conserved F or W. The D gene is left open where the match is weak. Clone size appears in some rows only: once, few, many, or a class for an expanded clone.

CDR3nt: TGCGCCAGCAGCTTGGCCGGGCAGGGGGCCTACGAGCAGTACTTC
CDR3aa: CASSLAGQGAYEQYF
d_gene: TRBD1
j_gene: TRBJ2-7
abundance: NA
v_gene: TRBV5-1
len: 15

CDR3nt: TGTGCCAGCAGTTTGGGTTGGCGGGAGCAGTTCTTC
CDR3aa: CASSLGWREQFF
d_gene: NA
j_gene: TRBJ2-1
abundance: once
v_gene: TRBV12-3/TRBV12-4
len: 12

CDR3nt: TGTGCCAGCAGTAGTGGGGCTGAGCAGTTCTTC
CDR3aa: CASSSGAEQFF
d_gene: NA
j_gene: TRBJ2-1
abundance: NA
v_gene: TRBV28
len: 11

CDR3nt: TGCGCCAGTACCGGGGTCAACACTGAAGCTTTCTTT
CDR3aa: CASTGVNTEAFF
d_gene: NA
j_gene: TRBJ1-1
abundance: few
v_gene: TRBV5-1
len: 12

CDR3nt: TGTGCCATCGAAGGTGTCAGCGTTACCTACGAGCAGTACTTC
CDR3aa: CAIEGVSVTYEQYF
d_gene: NA
j_gene: TRBJ2-7
abundance: once
v_gene: TRBV10-3
len: 14

CDR3nt: TGTGCCAGCAGCCGTTACAGGGATTCCTACGAGCAGTACTTC
CDR3aa: CASSRYRDSYEQYF
d_gene: NA
j_gene: TRBJ2-7
abundance: NA
v_gene: TRBV3-1/TRBV3-2
len: 14

CDR3nt: TGTGCCAGCAGTGTAAGCGGGAGGGCCGGTCAAGAGACCCAGTACTTC
CDR3aa: CASSVSGRAGQETQYF
d_gene: TRBD2
j_gene: TRBJ2-5
abundance: once
v_gene: TRBV25-1
len: 16

CDR3nt: TGTGCCAGCAGCAACTTGGCGGTGAGCCAAGAGACCCAGTACTTC
CDR3aa: CASSNLAVSQETQYF
d_gene: NA
j_gene: TRBJ2-5
abundance: NA
v_gene: TRBV21-1
len: 15

CDR3nt: TGTGCCAGCAGGATGGGACCGGGACACTCCTACAATGAGCAGTTCTTC
CDR3aa: CASRMGPGHSYNEQFF
d_gene: NA
j_gene: TRBJ2-1
abundance: NA
v_gene: TRBV2
len: 16

CDR3nt: TGCGCCAGCAGCTGGGGACTAACTGACACCGGGGAGCTGTTTTTT
CDR3aa: CASSWGLTDTGELFF
d_gene: TRBD2
j_gene: TRBJ2-2
abundance: NA
v_gene: TRBV5-1
len: 15

CDR3nt: TGTGCCAGCAGTGTGGAGGGCGGGTACGAGCAGTACTTC
CDR3aa: CASSVEGGYEQYF
d_gene: NA
j_gene: TRBJ2-7
abundance: NA
v_gene: TRBV6-4
len: 13

CDR3nt: TGTGCCAGCACCCGGGATTTACTCTTTTATAATGAAAAACTGTTTTTT
CDR3aa: CASTRDLLFYNEKLFF
d_gene: NA
j_gene: TRBJ1-4
abundance: NA
v_gene: TRBV28
len: 16

CDR3nt: TGTGCCAGCAGCCCGTGGCGGGGCGGAGAGGAAGCTTTCTTT
CDR3aa: CASSPWRGGEEAFF
d_gene: NA
j_gene: TRBJ1-1
abundance: NA
v_gene: TRBV3-1/TRBV3-2
len: 14

CDR3nt: TGCGCCAGCAGCTACACCGGGACAGCCAACACTGAAGCTTTCTTT
CDR3aa: CASSYTGTANTEAFF
d_gene: TRBD1
j_gene: TRBJ1-1
abundance: NA
v_gene: TRBV5-1
len: 15

CDR3nt: TGCGCCAGCAGCTTGGTTCGGACAGGGTACGAGCAGTACTTC
CDR3aa: CASSLVRTGYEQYF
d_gene: TRBD1
j_gene: TRBJ2-7
abundance: NA
v_gene: TRBV5-1
len: 14

CDR3nt: TGCGCCAGCAGCTTGTTGGGGATACTAGCGGGAGCCGGAGCCCAGTACTTC
CDR3aa: CASSLLGILAGAGAQYF
d_gene: TRBD2
j_gene: TRBJ2-5
abundance: NA
v_gene: TRBV5-1
len: 17

CDR3nt: TGTGCCAGCAGCGATAGGGGTGGGACTAGCGGGACCTTTTGGTACAATGAGCAGTTCTTC
CDR3aa: CASSDRGGTSGTFWYNEQFF
d_gene: TRBD2
j_gene: TRBJ2-1
abundance: NA
v_gene: TRBV5-4
len: 20

CDR3nt: TGTGCCAGCAGCAAAGGGCTAGTGTGTGGCACCGGGGAGCTGTTTTTT
CDR3aa: CASSKGLVCGTGELFF
d_gene: NA
j_gene: TRBJ2-2
abundance: NA
v_gene: TRBV21-1
len: 16

CDR3nt: TGCGCCAGCAGCACCGACAGCGCTAATTCACCCCTCCACTTT
CDR3aa: CASSTDSANSPLHF
d_gene: NA
j_gene: TRBJ1-6
abundance: NA
v_gene: TRBV5-1
len: 14

CDR3nt: TGCGCCAGCAGCATAGGGAGCGGGGGCACCGGGGAGCTGTTTTTT
CDR3aa: CASSIGSGGTGELFF
d_gene: TRBD2
j_gene: TRBJ2-2
abundance: NA
v_gene: TRBV4-1
len: 15

CDR3nt: TGCGCCAGCAGCTGGGAGGGCATACCCTACAATGAGCAGTTCTTC
CDR3aa: CASSWEGIPYNEQFF
d_gene: TRBD2
j_gene: TRBJ2-1
abundance: NA
v_gene: TRBV5-1
len: 15

CDR3nt: TGTGCCAGCAGCCTACAGGAAGATGGCTACACCTTC
CDR3aa: CASSLQEDGYTF
d_gene: NA
j_gene: TRBJ1-2
abundance: few
v_gene: TRBV3-1/TRBV3-2
len: 12

CDR3nt: TGCGCCAGCAGCCTTCACTATGCGGCTAGCACAGATACGCAGTATTTT
CDR3aa: CASSLHYAASTDTQYF
d_gene: NA
j_gene: TRBJ2-3
abundance: NA
v_gene: TRBV4-1
len: 16

CDR3nt: TGTGCCAGCAGTGAAGCGCCGGCGGTGGGCTACGAGCAGTACTTC
CDR3aa: CASSEAPAVGYEQYF
d_gene: NA
j_gene: TRBJ2-7
abundance: NA
v_gene: TRBV2
len: 15

CDR3nt: TGTGCCAGTGCGGCGGGAGATCTTGACGAGCAGTACTTC
CDR3aa: CASAAGDLDEQYF
d_gene: TRBD2
j_gene: TRBJ2-7
abundance: NA
v_gene: TRBV7-9
len: 13

CDR3nt: TGTGCCAGCAGTTCCAGGAGGTACGGGGAGAGCACAGATACGCAGTATTTT
CDR3aa: CASSSRRYGESTDTQYF
d_gene: NA
j_gene: TRBJ2-3
abundance: NA
v_gene: TRBV11-2
len: 17

CDR3nt: TGTGCCAGCAGCGAGGACAGGGAGCAGTTCTTC
CDR3aa: CASSEDREQFF
d_gene: TRBD1
j_gene: TRBJ2-1
abundance: NA
v_gene: TRBV5-5
len: 11

CDR3nt: TGTGCCAGCAGCCTAGTCTTGTCCACTGAAGCTTTCTTT
CDR3aa: CASSLVLSTEAFF
d_gene: NA
j_gene: TRBJ1-1
abundance: few
v_gene: TRBV14
len: 13

CDR3nt: TGTGCCAGCTCACCACCTACGACTAGCGGGAAGACCTACGAGCAGTACTTC
CDR3aa: CASSPPTTSGKTYEQYF
d_gene: TRBD2
j_gene: TRBJ2-7
abundance: few
v_gene: TRBV18
len: 17

CDR3nt: TGCAGTGCGCCTACAGGGACTGAAGCTTTCTTT
CDR3aa: CSAPTGTEAFF
d_gene: NA
j_gene: TRBJ1-1
abundance: NA
v_gene: TRBV20-1
len: 11

CDR3nt: TGTGCCAGCAGCTCCCGGGGGGCGGGAAGCACAGATACGCAGTATTTT
CDR3aa: CASSSRGAGSTDTQYF
d_gene: NA
j_gene: TRBJ2-3
abundance: NA
v_gene: TRBV9
len: 16

CDR3nt: TGTGCCAGCAGGGGGACAGGGAACTATGGCTACACCTTC
CDR3aa: CASRGTGNYGYTF
d_gene: TRBD1
j_gene: TRBJ1-2
abundance: NA
v_gene: TRBV2
len: 13

CDR3nt: TGTGCCAGCAGCCCACGGAGGGGCCCCTACAATGAGCAGTTCTTC
CDR3aa: CASSPRRGPYNEQFF
d_gene: NA
j_gene: TRBJ2-1
abundance: NA
v_gene: TRBV7-8
len: 15

CDR3nt: TGTGCCAGCAGTTACAGGACCGGGGAGCTGTTTTTT
CDR3aa: CASSYRTGELFF
d_gene: NA
j_gene: TRBJ2-2
abundance: few
v_gene: TRBV2
len: 12

CDR3nt: TGTGCCAGTAGTATGACAGCCGTGCCCTACGAGCAGTACTTC
CDR3aa: CASSMTAVPYEQYF
d_gene: NA
j_gene: TRBJ2-7
abundance: NA
v_gene: TRBV19
len: 14

CDR3nt: TGTGCCAGCAGCTCGGGACTAGCGGGTTCAGGTGAGCAGTTCTTC
CDR3aa: CASSSGLAGSGEQFF
d_gene: TRBD2
j_gene: TRBJ2-1
abundance: NA
v_gene: TRBV7-8
len: 15

CDR3nt: TGTGCCAGCAGCTTAGCGGGAGAGGGCTACACCTTC
CDR3aa: CASSLAGEGYTF
d_gene: NA
j_gene: TRBJ1-2
abundance: NA
v_gene: TRBV7-8
len: 12

CDR3nt: TGTGCCAGCCCCGGGACAGGCGGCTGGTATGGCTACACCTTC
CDR3aa: CASPGTGGWYGYTF
d_gene: TRBD1
j_gene: TRBJ1-2
abundance: NA
v_gene: TRBV6-5
len: 14

CDR3nt: TGTGCCTCTACTCCTCCGGGAACCCCTGGAAACACCATATATTTT
CDR3aa: CASTPPGTPGNTIYF
d_gene: NA
j_gene: TRBJ1-3
abundance: NA
v_gene: TRBV30
len: 15

CDR3nt: TGTGCCAGCTCCCCACAACTGATGTCGGGGGAGACCCAGTACTTC
CDR3aa: CASSPQLMSGETQYF
d_gene: NA
j_gene: TRBJ2-5
abundance: NA
v_gene: TRBV18
len: 15

CDR3nt: TGTGCCAGCAGTGAAGCTGGGGGGAGCGGCTACACCTTC
CDR3aa: CASSEAGGSGYTF
d_gene: NA
j_gene: TRBJ1-2
abundance: NA
v_gene: TRBV6-1
len: 13

CDR3nt: TGTGCCAGCAGCCAAGCCCAGGGGAAGACTGAAGCTTTCTTT
CDR3aa: CASSQAQGKTEAFF
d_gene: NA
j_gene: TRBJ1-1
abundance: NA
v_gene: TRBV4-2
len: 14

CDR3nt: TGTGCCAGCAGCCAGAGGCCTAGCGGGAGAGGAAATGAGCAGTTCTTC
CDR3aa: CASSQRPSGRGNEQFF
d_gene: TRBD2
j_gene: TRBJ2-1
abundance: NA
v_gene: TRBV11-1
len: 16

CDR3nt: TGTGCCAGTAGTCCCTCACTAGCGCTAACGCAGTATTTT
CDR3aa: CASSPSLALTQYF
d_gene: TRBD2
j_gene: TRBJ2-3
abundance: NA
v_gene: TRBV19
len: 13

CDR3nt: TGTGCCAGCAGTTACGCTAGCTGGTACGCGACCTACGAGCAGTACTTC
CDR3aa: CASSYASWYATYEQYF
d_gene: NA
j_gene: TRBJ2-7
abundance: NA
v_gene: TRBV27
len: 16

CDR3nt: TGTGCCATCAGTGCTAGCGGGGGGAGCACAGATACGCAGTATTTT
CDR3aa: CAISASGGSTDTQYF
d_gene: TRBD2
j_gene: TRBJ2-3
abundance: NA
v_gene: TRBV10-3
len: 15

CDR3nt: TGTGCCAGCAGCGCACGGGACAGGGACTACGAGCAGTACTTC
CDR3aa: CASSARDRDYEQYF
d_gene: TRBD1
j_gene: TRBJ2-7
abundance: few
v_gene: TRBV4-2
len: 14

CDR3nt: TGCAGTGCTAGTCAGGGGATAGGGGAAGCTTTCTTT
CDR3aa: CSASQGIGEAFF
d_gene: NA
j_gene: TRBJ1-1
abundance: NA
v_gene: TRBV20-1
len: 12

CDR3nt: TGTGCCAGCAGCCAATTCACTGAAGCTTTCTTT
CDR3aa: CASSQFTEAFF
d_gene: NA
j_gene: TRBJ1-1
abundance: NA
v_gene: TRBV12-3/TRBV12-4
len: 11

CDR3nt: TGTGCCAGTAGTATAGAGGGGACAGCTGTCGGAGGCGGAAACACCATATATTTT
CDR3aa: CASSIEGTAVGGGNTIYF
d_gene: TRBD1
j_gene: TRBJ1-3
abundance: NA
v_gene: TRBV19
len: 18

CDR3nt: TGTGCCAGTTTCAAAGACGCACAGATTAATTCACCCCTCCACTTT
CDR3aa: CASFKDAQINSPLHF
d_gene: NA
j_gene: TRBJ1-6
abundance: few
v_gene: TRBV6-5
len: 15

CDR3nt: TGCGCCAGCAGCCAAGATTCAAGCGGGAGGGTGTCCCCTATCGAGCAGTACTTC
CDR3aa: CASSQDSSGRVSPIEQYF
d_gene: TRBD2
j_gene: TRBJ2-7
abundance: NA
v_gene: TRBV4-1
len: 18

CDR3nt: TGTGCCATCAGTGGGCTCACGGGTCCCAACACTGAAGCTTTCTTT
CDR3aa: CAISGLTGPNTEAFF
d_gene: NA
j_gene: TRBJ1-1
abundance: NA
v_gene: TRBV10-3
len: 15

CDR3nt: TGTGCCAGCAGCAAGGGGGAGGGAACCTATAATTCACCCCTCCACTTT
CDR3aa: CASSKGEGTYNSPLHF
d_gene: NA
j_gene: TRBJ1-6
abundance: NA
v_gene: TRBV7-8
len: 16

CDR3nt: TGTGCCAGCAGCTTAAGAGCGGCAGGGGTAGCTTCACCCCTCCACTTT
CDR3aa: CASSLRAAGVASPLHF
d_gene: NA
j_gene: TRBJ1-6
abundance: few
v_gene: TRBV7-2
len: 16

CDR3nt: TGTGCCTGGGATTACGGGGATTCCTATGGCTACACCTTC
CDR3aa: CAWDYGDSYGYTF
d_gene: NA
j_gene: TRBJ1-2
abundance: NA
v_gene: TRBV30
len: 13

CDR3nt: TGTGCCAGCAGCCTAGAAGGACTCTCCTACAATGAGCAGTTCTTC
CDR3aa: CASSLEGLSYNEQFF
d_gene: NA
j_gene: TRBJ2-1
abundance: NA
v_gene: TRBV28
len: 15

CDR3nt: TGTGCCAGCAGCGTTGGGACTAGCGGGAGCAATGAGCAGTTCTTC
CDR3aa: CASSVGTSGSNEQFF
d_gene: TRBD2
j_gene: TRBJ2-1
abundance: few
v_gene: TRBV11-3
len: 15